This T cell receptor beta chain originates from a study of cytomegalovirus exposure and HLA in healthy donors. This CDR3 is 14 amino acids long. The V gene's germline CDR1 is MNHEY and CDR2 SMNVEV (reference sequence). V trimming: 0 bases; J trimming: 15 bases; junction bases outside the gene matches: 11. Clones were sequenced by immunoSEQ multiplex PCR, and TCRdb holds only the in-frame ones, with some missing. The data hold about 79,000 clones, with 93% observed a single time. This TCR was recovered from a woman younger than 45 in good health and CMV-seronegative. This chain joins TRBV27 and TRBJ2-1; 7 bases fit TRBD2. Sequencing input: PBMCs. This chain's CDR3 is CASSLSTASGWAFF. The CDR3 coding sequence is TGTGCCAGCAGTTTATCGACGGCTAGCGGCTGGGCGTTCTTC.